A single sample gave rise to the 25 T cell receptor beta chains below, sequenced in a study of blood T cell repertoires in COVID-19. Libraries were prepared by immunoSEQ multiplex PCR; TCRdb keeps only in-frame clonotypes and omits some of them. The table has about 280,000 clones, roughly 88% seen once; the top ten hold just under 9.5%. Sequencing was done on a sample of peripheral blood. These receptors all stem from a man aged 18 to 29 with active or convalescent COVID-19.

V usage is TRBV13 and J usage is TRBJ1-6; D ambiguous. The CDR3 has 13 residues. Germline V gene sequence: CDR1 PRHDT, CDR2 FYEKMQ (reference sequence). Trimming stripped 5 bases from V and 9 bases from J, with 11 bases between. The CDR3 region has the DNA TGTGCCAGCAGCCCCTCCCCTCTTTCACCCCTCCACTTT. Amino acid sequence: CASSPSPLSPLHF.

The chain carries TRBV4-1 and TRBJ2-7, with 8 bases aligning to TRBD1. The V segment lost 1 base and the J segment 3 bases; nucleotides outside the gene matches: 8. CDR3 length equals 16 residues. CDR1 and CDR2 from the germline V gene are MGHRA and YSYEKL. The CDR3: CASSQGRDRHYYEQYF. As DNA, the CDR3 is TGCGCCAGCAGCCAAGGCCGGGACAGGCATTACTACGAGCAGTACTTC.

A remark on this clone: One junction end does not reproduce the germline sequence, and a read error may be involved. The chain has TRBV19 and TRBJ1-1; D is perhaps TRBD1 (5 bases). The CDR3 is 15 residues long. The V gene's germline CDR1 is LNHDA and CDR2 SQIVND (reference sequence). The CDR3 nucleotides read TGTGCCAGTAGTTTAGACGGACAAATGAACACTGAAGCTTTCTTT. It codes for CASSLDGQMNTEAFF.

In DNA, the CDR3 is TGTGCCAGCAGCCCCGGGCGGGGGAACACCGGGGAGCTGTTTTTT. This gives the protein CASSPGRGNTGELFF. This sequence joins TRBV9 and TRBJ2-2; D is possibly TRBD2 (6 bases). The CDR3 consists of 15 residues. Germline CDR1 is SGDLS and CDR2 is YYNGEE. V lost 4 bases and J lost 1, with 11 bases in between.

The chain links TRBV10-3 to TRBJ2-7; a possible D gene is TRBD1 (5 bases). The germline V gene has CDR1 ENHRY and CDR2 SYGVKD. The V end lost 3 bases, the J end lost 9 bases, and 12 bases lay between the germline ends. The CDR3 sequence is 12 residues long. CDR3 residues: CAISEAPQGQYF. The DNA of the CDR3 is TGTGCCATCAGTGAAGCCCCTCAGGGGCAGTACTTC.

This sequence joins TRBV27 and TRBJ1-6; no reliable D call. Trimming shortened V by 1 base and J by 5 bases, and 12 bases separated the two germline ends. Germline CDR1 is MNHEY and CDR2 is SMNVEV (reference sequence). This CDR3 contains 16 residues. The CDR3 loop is CASSLFGGNDNSPLHF. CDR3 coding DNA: TGTGCCAGCAGTTTATTCGGCGGAAACGATAATTCACCCCTCCACTTT.

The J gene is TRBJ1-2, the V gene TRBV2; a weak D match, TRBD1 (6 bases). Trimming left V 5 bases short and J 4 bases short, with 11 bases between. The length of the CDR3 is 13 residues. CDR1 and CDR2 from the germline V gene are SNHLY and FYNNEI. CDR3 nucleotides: TGTGCCAGCAGTAGGACAGCATCCTATGGCTACACCTTC. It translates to CASSRTASYGYTF.

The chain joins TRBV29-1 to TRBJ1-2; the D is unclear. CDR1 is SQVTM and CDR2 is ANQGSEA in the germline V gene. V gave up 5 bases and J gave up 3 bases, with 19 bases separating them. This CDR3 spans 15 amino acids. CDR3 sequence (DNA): TGCAGCGTTCGTCCCATTGAAAACGGGGACTATGGCTACACCTTC. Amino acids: CSVRPIENGDYGYTF.

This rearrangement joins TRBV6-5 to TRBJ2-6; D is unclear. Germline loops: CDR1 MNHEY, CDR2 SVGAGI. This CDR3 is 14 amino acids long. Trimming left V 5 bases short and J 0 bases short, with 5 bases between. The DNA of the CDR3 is TGTGCCAGCAGTCTCGGCTCTGGGGCCAACGTCCTGACTTTC. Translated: CASSLGSGANVLTF.

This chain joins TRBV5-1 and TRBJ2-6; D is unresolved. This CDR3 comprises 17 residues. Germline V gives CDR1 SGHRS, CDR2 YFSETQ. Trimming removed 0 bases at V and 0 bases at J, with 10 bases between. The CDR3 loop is CASSLEITFSGANVLTF. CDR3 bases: TGCGCCAGCAGCTTGGAAATAACTTTCTCTGGGGCCAACGTCCTGACTTTC.

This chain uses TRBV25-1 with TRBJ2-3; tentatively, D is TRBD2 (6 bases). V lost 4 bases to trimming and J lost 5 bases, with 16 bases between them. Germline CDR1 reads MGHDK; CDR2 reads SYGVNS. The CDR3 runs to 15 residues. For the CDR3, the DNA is TGTGCCAGCAGTGGTCTAGCGCCGACGAGAGATACGCAGTATTTT. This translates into CASSGLAPTRDTQYF.

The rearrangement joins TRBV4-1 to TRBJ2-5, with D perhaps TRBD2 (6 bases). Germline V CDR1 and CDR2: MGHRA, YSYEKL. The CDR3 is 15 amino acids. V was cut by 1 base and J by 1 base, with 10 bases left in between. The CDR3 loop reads CASSQVEGLQETQYF. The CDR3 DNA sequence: TGCGCCAGCAGCCAAGTGGAGGGCCTCCAAGAGACCCAGTACTTC.

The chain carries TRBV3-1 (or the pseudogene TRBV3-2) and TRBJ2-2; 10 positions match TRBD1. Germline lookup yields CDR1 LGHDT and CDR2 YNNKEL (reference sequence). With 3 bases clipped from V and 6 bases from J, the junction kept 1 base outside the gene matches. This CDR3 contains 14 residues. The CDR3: CASSQGTGAGELFF. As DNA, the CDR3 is TGTGCCAGCAGCCAGGGGACAGGGGCCGGGGAGCTGTTTTTT.

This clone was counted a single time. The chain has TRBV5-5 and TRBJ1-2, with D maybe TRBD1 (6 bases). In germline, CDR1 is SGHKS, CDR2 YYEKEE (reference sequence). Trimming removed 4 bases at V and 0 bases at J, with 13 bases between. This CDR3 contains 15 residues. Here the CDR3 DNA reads TGTGCCAGCAGCCGTCAGGGGATAGCTAACTATGGCTACACCTTC. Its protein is CASSRQGIANYGYTF.

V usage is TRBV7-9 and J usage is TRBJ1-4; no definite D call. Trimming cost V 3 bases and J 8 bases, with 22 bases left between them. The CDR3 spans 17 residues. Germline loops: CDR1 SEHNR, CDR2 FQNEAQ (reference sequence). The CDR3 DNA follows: TGTGCCAGCAGCTTTTTCTACCTCAGCCGCATGAGGGAAAAACTGTTTTTT. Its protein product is CASSFFYLSRMREKLFF.

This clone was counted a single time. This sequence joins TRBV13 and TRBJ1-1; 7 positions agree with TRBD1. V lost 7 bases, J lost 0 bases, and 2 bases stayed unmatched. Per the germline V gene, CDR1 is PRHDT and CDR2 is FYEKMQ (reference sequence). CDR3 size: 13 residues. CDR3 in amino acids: CASNQGVNTEAFF. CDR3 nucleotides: TGTGCCAGCAACCAGGGGGTGAACACTGAAGCTTTCTTT.

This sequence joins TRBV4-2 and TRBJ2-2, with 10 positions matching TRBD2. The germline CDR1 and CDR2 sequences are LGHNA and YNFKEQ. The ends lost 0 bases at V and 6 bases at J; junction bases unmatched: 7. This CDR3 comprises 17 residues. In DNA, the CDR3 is TGTGCCAGCAGCCAAGATGAGAGCGGGGGGGCTTCCGGGGAGCTGTTTTTT. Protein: CASSQDESGGASGELFF.

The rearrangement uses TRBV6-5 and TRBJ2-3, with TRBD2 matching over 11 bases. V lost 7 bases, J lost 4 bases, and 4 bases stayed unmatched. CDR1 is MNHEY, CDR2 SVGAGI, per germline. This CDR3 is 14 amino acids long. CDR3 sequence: CASTTSGAPDTQYF. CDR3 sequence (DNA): TGTGCCAGCACGACTAGCGGGGCCCCAGATACGCAGTATTTT.

The CDR3 DNA reads as TGTGCCAGCAGCGAACAGGGTACAACTAATGAAAAACTGTTTTTT. This codes for CASSEQGTTNEKLFF. This sequence joins TRBV9 and TRBJ1-4, with D maybe TRBD1 (6 bases). Per germline, CDR1 SGDLS and CDR2 YYNGEE. The CDR3 extends over 15 amino acids. V shed 3 bases and J shed 0 bases, with 9 bases lying between them.

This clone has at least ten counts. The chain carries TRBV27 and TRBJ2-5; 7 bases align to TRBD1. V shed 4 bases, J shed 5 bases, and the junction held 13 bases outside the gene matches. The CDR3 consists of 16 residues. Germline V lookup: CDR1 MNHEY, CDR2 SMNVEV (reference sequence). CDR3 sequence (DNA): TGTGCCAGCAGTTATAGGCATAGGGGGCCGGGTGAGACCCAGTACTTC. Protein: CASSYRHRGPGETQYF.

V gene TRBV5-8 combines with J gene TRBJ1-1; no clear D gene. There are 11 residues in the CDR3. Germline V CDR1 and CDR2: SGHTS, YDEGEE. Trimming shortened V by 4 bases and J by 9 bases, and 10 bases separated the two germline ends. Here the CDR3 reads CASSVAEKAFF. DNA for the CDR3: TGTGCCAGCAGCGTAGCAGAGAAAGCTTTCTTT.

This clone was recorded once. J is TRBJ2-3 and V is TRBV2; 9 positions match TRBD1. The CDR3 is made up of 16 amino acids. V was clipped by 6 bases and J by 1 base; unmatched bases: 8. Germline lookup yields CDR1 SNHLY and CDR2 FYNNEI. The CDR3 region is CASSGRTGVRTDTQYF. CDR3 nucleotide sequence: TGTGCCAGCAGCGGACGGACAGGGGTCCGCACAGATACGCAGTATTTT.

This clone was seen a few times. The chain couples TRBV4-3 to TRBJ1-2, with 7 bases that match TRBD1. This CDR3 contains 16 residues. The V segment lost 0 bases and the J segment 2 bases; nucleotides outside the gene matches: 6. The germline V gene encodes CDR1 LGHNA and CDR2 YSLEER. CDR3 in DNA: TGCGCCAGCAGCCAAGATTTTGCAGGGGGAAACTATGGCTACACCTTC. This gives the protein CASSQDFAGGNYGYTF.

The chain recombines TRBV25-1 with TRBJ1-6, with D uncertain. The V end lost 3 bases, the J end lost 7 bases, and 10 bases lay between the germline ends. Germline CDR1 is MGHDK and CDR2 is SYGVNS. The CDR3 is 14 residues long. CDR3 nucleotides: TGTGCCAGCAGTGATTCCGTAGCGAATTCACCCCTCCACTTT. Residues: CASSDSVANSPLHF. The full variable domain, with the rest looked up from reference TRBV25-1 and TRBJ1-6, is EADIYQTPRYLVIGTGKKITLECSQTMGHDKMYWYQQDPGMELHLIHYSYGVNSTEKGDLSSESTVSRIRTEHFPLTLESARPSHTSQYLCASSDSVANSPLHFGNGTRLTVT.

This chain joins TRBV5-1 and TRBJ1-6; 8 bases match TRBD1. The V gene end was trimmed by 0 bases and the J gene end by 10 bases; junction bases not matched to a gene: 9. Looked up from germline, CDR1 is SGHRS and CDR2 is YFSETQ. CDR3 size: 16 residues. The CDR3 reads CASSLGPGTGFSPLHF. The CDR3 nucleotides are TGCGCCAGCAGCTTGGGTCCGGGGACAGGTTTCTCACCCCTCCACTTT.